This T cell receptor (beta chain) was sequenced in a study of post-analysis software for immune sequencing data. On the study more broadly: Relapsing-remitting, secondary progressive and progressive-relapsing multiple sclerosis were all included among the disease courses.

This CDR3 is built from 14 residues. With 0 bases clipped from V and 8 bases from J, the junction kept 4 bases outside the gene matches. The germline V gene has CDR1 ENHRY and CDR2 SYGVKD. Note on this clonotype: Its antigen is as yet unknown.

Study-level findings and limits: There were five TRBV segments more frequent in patients than controls, and TRBV5-6, TRBV5-1 and TRBV20-1 were among them.

Included in the TCR beta cDNA libraries were unique molecular identifiers. TCRdb ran MiXCR on the PCR reads and lists one entry per CDR3 protein. The table shows hundreds of thousands of distinct CDR3 sequences, with about 32% occurring only once. The TCR sequence derives from a girl aged 10 to 17 with multiple sclerosis. The chain combines TRBV10-3 with TRBJ2-1, with 7 bases matching TRBD2. The sequenced material came from blood. The CDR3 DNA reads TGTGCCATCAGTGAGTCGGGGGGGACCGATGAGCAGTTCTTC. Amino acid sequence: CAISESGGTDEQFF.